This T cell receptor (beta chain) was profiled in a study of blood T cell repertoires in COVID-19. Study-level information: Samples of COVID-19 (acute and convalescent) were obtained from the United States, Italy and Spain. T cells, B-cell-depleted T cells, or PBMCs provided the cDNA or gDNA that served as material.

Germline lookup yields CDR1 KGHDR and CDR2 SFDVKD. This CDR3 has 13 residues. The V end lost 5 bases, the J end lost 5 bases, and 12 bases lay between the germline ends. In the original analysis: From reference gene primer amplification, estimates of nucleated cell counts were derived. Repertoires were generated with immunoSEQ multiplex PCR, while TCRdb's copy carries only in-frame clones and drops some. The V and J calls and clone size come from that table; D and trimming were worked out from the DNA. The sample has 100,000 to 150,000 clones, about 80% seen once. The material sequenced was peripheral blood. The chain carries TRBV24-1 and TRBJ2-7; D is undetermined. The sequence was collected from a woman between 45 and 60 years old with acute or convalescent COVID-19. CDR3 DNA: TGTGCCACCAGTGGGGCAGGAACCAACGAGCAGTACTTC. This sequence encodes CATSGAGTNEQYF.